The T cell receptor beta chain under discussion was sequenced for a study of molecular identifiers for immune sequencing clone quantification. Methods described previously, with TCR primers listed, were used for bulk TCR libraries. Via MiXCR, TCRdb re-called the PCR reads, giving one row per CDR3 protein. Of more than 550,000 distinct CDR3 sequences in the sample, 25% were seen once. Study-wide findings and caveats: Clonotypes surpassing 20 RNA copies contained over 97% of effector molecules, versus under 1% in naive cells. Highly expanded clones may be undercounted when identical TCR molecules share barcodes.

The CDR3 contains 14 residues. The germline gives CDR1 MGHRA, CDR2 YSYEKL. As to this clonotype: Antigen unknown. This could be a read error, since a much larger clone is one nucleotide away.

This receptor was identified in a human donor in good health. Some libraries in this study had Jurkat cell RNA spiked in. This rearrangement joins TRBV4-1 to TRBJ2-3; D possibly uses TRBD1 or TRBD2 (5 bases each). Sequenced material: naive CD8+ T cells from blood, with Jurkat cell RNA spiked in. Specified subset: FACS-sorted CD8+CD4-CCR7+CD45RA+ naive T cells. The CDR3 DNA reads as TGCGCCGGCAGCCGGGGACCCAGCACAGATACGCAGTATTTT. It specifies CAGSRGPSTDTQYF.